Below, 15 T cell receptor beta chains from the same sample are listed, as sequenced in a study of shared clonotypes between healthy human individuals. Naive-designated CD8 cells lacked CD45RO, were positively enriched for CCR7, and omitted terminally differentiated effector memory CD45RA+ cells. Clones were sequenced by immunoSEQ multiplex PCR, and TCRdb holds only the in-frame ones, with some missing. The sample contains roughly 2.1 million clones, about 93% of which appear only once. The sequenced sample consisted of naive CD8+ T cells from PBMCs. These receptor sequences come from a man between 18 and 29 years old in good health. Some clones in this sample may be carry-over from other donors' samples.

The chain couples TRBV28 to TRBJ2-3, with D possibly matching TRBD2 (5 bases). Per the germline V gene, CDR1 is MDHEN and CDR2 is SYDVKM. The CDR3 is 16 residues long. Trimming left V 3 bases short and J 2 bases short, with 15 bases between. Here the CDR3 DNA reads TGTGCCAGCAGTTTCGAAGCGGACTCACCCACAGATACGCAGTATTTT. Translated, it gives CASSFEADSPTDTQYF.

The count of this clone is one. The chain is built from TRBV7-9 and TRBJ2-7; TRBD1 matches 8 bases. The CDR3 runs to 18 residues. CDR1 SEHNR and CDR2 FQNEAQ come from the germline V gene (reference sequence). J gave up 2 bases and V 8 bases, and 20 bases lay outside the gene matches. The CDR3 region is CASGGYAPNQGAAYEQYF. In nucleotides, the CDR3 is TGTGCCAGCGGCGGATATGCTCCTAACCAGGGGGCTGCCTACGAGCAGTACTTC.

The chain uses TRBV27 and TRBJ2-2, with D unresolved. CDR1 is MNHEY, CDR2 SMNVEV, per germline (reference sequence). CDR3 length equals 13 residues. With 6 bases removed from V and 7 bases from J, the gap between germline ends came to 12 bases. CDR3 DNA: TGTGCCAGCAGCGATTTAGGCAGCGGGGAGCTGTTTTTT. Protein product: CASSDLGSGELFF.

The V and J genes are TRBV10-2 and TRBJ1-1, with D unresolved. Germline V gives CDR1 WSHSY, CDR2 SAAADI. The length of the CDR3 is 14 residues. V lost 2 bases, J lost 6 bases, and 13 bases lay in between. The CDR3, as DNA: TGCGCCAGCAGTGAGAAACCGGGGTTCCCTGAAGCTTTCTTT. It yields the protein CASSEKPGFPEAFF.

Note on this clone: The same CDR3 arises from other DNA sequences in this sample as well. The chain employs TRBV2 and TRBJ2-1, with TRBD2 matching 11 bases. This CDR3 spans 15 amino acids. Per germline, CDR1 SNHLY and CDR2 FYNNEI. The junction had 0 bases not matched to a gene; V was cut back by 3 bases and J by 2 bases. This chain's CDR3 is CASSETSGAYNEQFF. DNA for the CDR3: TGTGCCAGCAGTGAGACTAGCGGGGCCTACAATGAGCAGTTCTTC.

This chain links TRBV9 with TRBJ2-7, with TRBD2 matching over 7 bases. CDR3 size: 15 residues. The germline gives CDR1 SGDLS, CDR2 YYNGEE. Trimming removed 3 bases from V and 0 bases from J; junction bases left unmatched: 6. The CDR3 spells CASSAGTTSSYEQYF. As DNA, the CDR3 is TGTGCCAGCAGCGCCGGGACTACCAGCTCCTACGAGCAGTACTTC.

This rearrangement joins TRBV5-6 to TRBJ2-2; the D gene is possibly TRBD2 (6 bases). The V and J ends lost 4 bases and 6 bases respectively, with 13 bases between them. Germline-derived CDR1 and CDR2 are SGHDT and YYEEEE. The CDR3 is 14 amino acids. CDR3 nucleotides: TGTGCCAGCAGCCCAACGCCGGGAGCCGGGGAGCTGTTTTTT. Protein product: CASSPTPGAGELFF.

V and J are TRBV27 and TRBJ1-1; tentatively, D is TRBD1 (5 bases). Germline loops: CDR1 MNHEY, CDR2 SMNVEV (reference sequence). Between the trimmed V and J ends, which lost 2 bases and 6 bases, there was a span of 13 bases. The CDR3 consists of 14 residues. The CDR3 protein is CASSLVWGVPEAFF. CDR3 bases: TGTGCCAGCAGTTTAGTCTGGGGGGTGCCTGAAGCTTTCTTT.

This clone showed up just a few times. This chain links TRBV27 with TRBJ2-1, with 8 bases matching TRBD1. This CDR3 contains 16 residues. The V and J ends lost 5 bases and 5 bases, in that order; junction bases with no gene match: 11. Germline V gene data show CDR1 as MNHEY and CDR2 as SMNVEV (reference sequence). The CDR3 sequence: CASSPLPGGQDNEQFF. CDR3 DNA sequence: TGTGCCAGCAGTCCGCTCCCAGGGGGCCAGGACAATGAGCAGTTCTTC.

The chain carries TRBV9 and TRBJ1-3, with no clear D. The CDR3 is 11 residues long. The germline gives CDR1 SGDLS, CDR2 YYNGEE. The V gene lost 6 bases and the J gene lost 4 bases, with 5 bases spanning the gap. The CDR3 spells CASMGGNTIYF. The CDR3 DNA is TGTGCCAGCATGGGGGGAAACACCATATATTTT.

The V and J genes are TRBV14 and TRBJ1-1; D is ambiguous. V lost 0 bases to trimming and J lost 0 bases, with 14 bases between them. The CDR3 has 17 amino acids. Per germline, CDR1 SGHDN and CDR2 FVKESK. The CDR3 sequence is CASSQDLGPGLNTEAFF. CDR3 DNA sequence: TGTGCCAGCAGCCAAGATTTAGGGCCGGGGTTGAACACTGAAGCTTTCTTT.

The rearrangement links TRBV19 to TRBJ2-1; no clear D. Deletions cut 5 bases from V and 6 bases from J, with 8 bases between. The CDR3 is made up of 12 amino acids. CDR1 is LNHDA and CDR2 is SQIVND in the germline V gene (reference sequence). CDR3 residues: CASSPPRNEQFF. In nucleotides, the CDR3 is TGTGCCAGTAGTCCCCCCCGCAATGAGCAGTTCTTC.

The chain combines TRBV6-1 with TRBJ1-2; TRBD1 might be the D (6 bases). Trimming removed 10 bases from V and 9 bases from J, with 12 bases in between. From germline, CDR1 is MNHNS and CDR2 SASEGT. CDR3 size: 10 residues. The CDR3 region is CANRARRYTF. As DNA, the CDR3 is TGTGCCAACAGGGCCAGGCGCTACACCTTC.

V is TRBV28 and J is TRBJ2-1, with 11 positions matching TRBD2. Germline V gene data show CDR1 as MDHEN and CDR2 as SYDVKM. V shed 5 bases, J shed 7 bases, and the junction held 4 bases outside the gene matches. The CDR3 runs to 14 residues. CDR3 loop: CASSGTSGWNEQFF. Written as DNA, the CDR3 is TGTGCCAGCAGTGGGACTAGCGGTTGGAATGAGCAGTTCTTC. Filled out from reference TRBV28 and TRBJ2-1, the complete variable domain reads DVKVTQSSRYLVKRTGEKVFLECVQDMDHENMFWYRQDPGLGLRLIYFSYDVKMKEKGDIPEGYSVSREKKERFSLILESASTNQTSMYLCASSGTSGWNEQFFGPGTRLTVL.

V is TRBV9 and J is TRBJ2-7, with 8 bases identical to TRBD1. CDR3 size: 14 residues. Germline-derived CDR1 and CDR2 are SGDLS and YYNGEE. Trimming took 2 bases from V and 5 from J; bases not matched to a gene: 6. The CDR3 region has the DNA TGTGCCAGCAGCGTCGCAGGGGGCATCGACGAGCAGTACTTC. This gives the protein CASSVAGGIDEQYF.